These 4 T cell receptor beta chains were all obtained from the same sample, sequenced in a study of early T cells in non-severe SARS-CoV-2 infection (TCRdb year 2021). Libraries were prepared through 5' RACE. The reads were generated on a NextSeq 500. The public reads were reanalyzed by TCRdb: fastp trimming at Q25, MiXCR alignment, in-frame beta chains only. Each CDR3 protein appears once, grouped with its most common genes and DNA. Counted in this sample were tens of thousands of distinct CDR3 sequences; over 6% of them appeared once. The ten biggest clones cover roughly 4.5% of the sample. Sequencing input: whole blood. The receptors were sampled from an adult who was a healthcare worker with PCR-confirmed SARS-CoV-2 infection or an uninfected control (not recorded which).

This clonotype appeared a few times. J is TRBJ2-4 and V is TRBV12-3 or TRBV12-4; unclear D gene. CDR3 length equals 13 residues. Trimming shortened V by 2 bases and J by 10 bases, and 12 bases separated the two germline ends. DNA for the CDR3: TGTGCCAGCAGTTTAACCCTAGGGCGTATTCAGTACTTC. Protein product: CASSLTLGRIQYF.

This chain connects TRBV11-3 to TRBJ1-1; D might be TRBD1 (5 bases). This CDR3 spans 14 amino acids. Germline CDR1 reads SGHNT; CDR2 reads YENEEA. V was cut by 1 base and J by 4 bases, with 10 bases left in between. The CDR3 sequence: CASSLVGDPTEAFF. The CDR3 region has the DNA TGTGCCAGCAGCTTAGTGGGGGACCCCACTGAAGCTTTCTTT.

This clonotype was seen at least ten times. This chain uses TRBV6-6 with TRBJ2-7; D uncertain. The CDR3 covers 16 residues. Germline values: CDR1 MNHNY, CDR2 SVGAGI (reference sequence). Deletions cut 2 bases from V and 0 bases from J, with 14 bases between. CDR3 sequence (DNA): TGTGCCAGCAGTTACCCTATCCCGGGCGTCTCCTACGAGCAGTACTTC. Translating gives CASSYPIPGVSYEQYF.

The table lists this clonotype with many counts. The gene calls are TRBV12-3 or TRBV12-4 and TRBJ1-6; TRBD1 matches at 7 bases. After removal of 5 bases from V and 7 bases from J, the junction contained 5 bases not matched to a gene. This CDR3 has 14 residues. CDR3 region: CASSRQGSNSPLHF. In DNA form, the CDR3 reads TGTGCCAGCAGTCGACAGGGATCCAATTCACCCCTCCACTTT.